This T cell receptor (beta chain) was obtained from a study of T cells in Graves' hyperthyroidism and ophthalmopathy. Across 18 months, stable Graves' hyperthyroidism was marked by no progression to ophthalmopathy. In making diagnoses, clinical symptoms, serum thyroxine and TRAb, thyroid ultrasound and orbital computed tomography were all used. TCR beta CDR3 region amplification was performed from RNA transcripts. HTBI primers were the set used in a first-round RT-PCR of the TCR CDR3. TCRdb re-called the multiplex PCR reads with MiXCR, one entry per CDR3 protein. This sample has 300,000 to 400,000 distinct CDR3 sequences, with 15% to 20% found just once. This receptor was identified in a woman aged 45-65 years with Graves' hyperthyroidism. The sample consisted of blood.

Here the CDR3 DNA reads TGTGCCAGCAGTTTCTACGGACAGGACACTGAAGCTTTCTTT. Protein product: CASSFYGQDTEAFF. This chain uses TRBV27 with TRBJ1-1; the match to TRBD1 covers 7 bases. The J segment lost 3 bases and the V segment lost 3 bases, leaving 4 bases of the junction unmatched. The germline V gene has CDR1 MNHEY and CDR2 SMNVEV (reference sequence). This CDR3 has 14 residues.